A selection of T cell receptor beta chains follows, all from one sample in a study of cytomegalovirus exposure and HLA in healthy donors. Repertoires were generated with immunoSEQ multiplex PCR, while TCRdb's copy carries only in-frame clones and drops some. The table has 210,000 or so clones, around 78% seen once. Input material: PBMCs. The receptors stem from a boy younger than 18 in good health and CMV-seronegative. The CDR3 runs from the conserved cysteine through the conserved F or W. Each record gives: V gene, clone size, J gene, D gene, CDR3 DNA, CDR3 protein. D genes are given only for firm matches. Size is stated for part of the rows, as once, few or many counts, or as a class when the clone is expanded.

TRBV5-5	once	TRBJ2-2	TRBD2	TGTGCCAGCAGCTTGGCCAGCGGGGGGAACACCGGGGAGCTGTTTTTT	CASSLASGGNTGELFF
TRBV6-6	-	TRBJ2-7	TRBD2	TGTGCCAGCAGTCTAGCGGGAGGCTACGAGCAGTACTTC	CASSLAGGYEQYF
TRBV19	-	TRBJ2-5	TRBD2	TGTGCCAGTAGTCCAAGGAGACTAGCGGGGAAAGAGACCCAGTACTTC	CASSPRRLAGKETQYF
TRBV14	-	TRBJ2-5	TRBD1	TGTGCCAGCAGCGCCTGGACAGGGTTTGGGGAGACCCAGTACTTC	CASSAWTGFGETQYF
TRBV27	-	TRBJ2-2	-	TGTGCCAGCAGTTTCGATTTCCAGGGGTCCGGGGAGCTGTTTTTT	CASSFDFQGSGELFF
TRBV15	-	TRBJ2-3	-	TGTGCCACCAGCAGAGGGCATGCAGATACGCAGTATTTT	CATSRGHADTQYF
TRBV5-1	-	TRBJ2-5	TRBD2	TGCGCCAGCAGCTGGACCGGGACTAGCGGACAACATGGGACCCAGTACTTC	CASSWTGTSGQHGTQYF
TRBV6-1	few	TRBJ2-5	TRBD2	TGTGCCAGCAGTGAACTAGCGGGGGGGCCAGAGACCCAGTACTTC	CASSELAGGPETQYF
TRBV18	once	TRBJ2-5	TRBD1	TGTGCCAGCTCATCCGGGACAGGGTTGGAGACCCAGTACTTC	CASSSGTGLETQYF
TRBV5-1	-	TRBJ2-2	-	TGCGCCAGCAGCTTGGTGGTCCCAGGGGCCACCGATTCCGGGGAGCTGTTTTTT	CASSLVVPGATDSGELFF
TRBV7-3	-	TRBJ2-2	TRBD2	TGTGCCAGCAGCTTTCTAGCGGGGGGCTCCGGGTCGGCCGGGGAGCTGTTTTTT	CASSFLAGGSGSAGELFF
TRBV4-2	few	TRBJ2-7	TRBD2	TGTGCCAGCAGCCAAGCTGAGGGAACGGGAGGGGCCTACGAGCAGTACTTC	CASSQAEGTGGAYEQYF
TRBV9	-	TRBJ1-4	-	TGTGCCAGCAGCGTCAGGGGAGAGGATGAAAAACTGTTTTTT	CASSVRGEDEKLFF
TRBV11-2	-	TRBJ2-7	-	TGTGCCAGCACGGAGCATCGGGGCTCCTACGAGCAGTACTTC	CASTEHRGSYEQYF
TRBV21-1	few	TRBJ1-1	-	TGTGCCAGCAGCAAAAACCCACGACACCTGAACACTGAAGCTTTCTTT	CASSKNPRHLNTEAFF
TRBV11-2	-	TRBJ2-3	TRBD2	TGTGCCAGCAGCTCCACGGCTAGCGGGGTGCCAGATACGCAGTATTTT	CASSSTASGVPDTQYF
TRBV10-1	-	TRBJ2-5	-	TGCGCCAGCAGTGAGTCGAGGCAGGGAAGGGAGACCCAGTACTTC	CASSESRQGRETQYF
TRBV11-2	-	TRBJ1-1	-	TGTGCCAGCAGTTTGAGGGCAGGCATGAACACTGAAGCTTTCTTT	CASSLRAGMNTEAFF
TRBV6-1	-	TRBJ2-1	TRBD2	TGTGCCAGCTCAAGTGGGAGGGGTTACAATGAGCAGTTCTTC	CASSSGRGYNEQFF
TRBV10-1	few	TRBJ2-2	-	TGCGCCAGCAGGTCCCAGAACACCGGGGAGCTGTTTTTT	CASRSQNTGELFF
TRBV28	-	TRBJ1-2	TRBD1	TGTGCCAGCAGTTTCTACAGGGGAAGTGACACCTTC	CASSFYRGSDTF
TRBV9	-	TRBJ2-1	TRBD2	TGTGCCAGCAGCGTAGGCGGGGGAAGGAACAATGAGCAGTTCTTC	CASSVGGGRNNEQFF
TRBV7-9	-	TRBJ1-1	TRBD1	TGTTCCAGCAGCTTACTCGGACAGGTCGGCAAAGCTTTCTTT	CSSSLLGQVGKAFF
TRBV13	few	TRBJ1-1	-	TGTGCCAGCAGCCTGGGGGCAGGGCTCGGTGAAGCTTTCTTT	CASSLGAGLGEAFF
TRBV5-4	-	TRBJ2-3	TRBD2	TGTGCCAGCAGCTTCGGACTAGCGGGGGGACGCGCAGATACGCAGTATTTT	CASSFGLAGGRADTQYF
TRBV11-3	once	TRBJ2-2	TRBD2	TGTGCCAGCAGCTCCCCAGCGGGAGGGCCGACGGCCGGGGAGCTGTTTTTT	CASSSPAGGPTAGELFF
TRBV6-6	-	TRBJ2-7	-	TGTGCCAGCAGGGACACCAATAGCGAGCAGTACTTC	CASRDTNSEQYF
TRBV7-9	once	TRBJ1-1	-	TGTGCCAGCAGCTTGATCCCCTTAGAGGTAGCTTTCTTT	CASSLIPLEVAFF
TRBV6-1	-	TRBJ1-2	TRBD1	TGTGCCAGCAGTGAGAGGACAGGAACTAACTATGGCTACACCTTC	CASSERTGTNYGYTF
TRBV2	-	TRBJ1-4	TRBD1	TGTGCCAGCAGCGGACGGGTCGAGGGGGCACTGTTTTTT	CASSGRVEGALFF
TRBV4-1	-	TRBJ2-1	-	TGCGCCAGCAGCCAAGGTTGGGCTCTCCCGAGGGGGTACAATGAGCAGTTCTTC	CASSQGWALPRGYNEQFF
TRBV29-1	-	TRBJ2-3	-	TGCAGCGTTTTCCCAGTGGGCACAGATACGCAGTATTTT	CSVFPVGTDTQYF
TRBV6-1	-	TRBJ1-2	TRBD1	TGTGCCAGCAGTCAGGACAGGGACTATGGCTACACCTTC	CASSQDRDYGYTF
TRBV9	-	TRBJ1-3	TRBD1	TGTGCCAGTCCGGGACAGGGGATTTACATAGGCGGGAACACCATATATTTT	CASPGQGIYIGGNTIYF
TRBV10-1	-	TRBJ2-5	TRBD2	TGCGCCAGCAAGACTAGCGGGAGGCAGGAGACCCAGTACTTC	CASKTSGRQETQYF
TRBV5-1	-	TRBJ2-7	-	TGCGCCAGCAGCTTGTTCGGTGACGAGCAGTACTTC	CASSLFGDEQYF
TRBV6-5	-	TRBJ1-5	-	TGTGCCAGCAGGGGGACTCAAAATAGCAATCAGCCCCAGCATTTT	CASRGTQNSNQPQHF
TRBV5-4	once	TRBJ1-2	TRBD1	TGTGCCAGCAGCTGGGGACAGTCTTTCGCAGCTAACTATGGCTACACCTTC	CASSWGQSFAANYGYTF
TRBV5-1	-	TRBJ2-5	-	TGCGCCAGCAGCGTACAGGCCCCGGCGGAGACCCAGTACTTC	CASSVQAPAETQYF
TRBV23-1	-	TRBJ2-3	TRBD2	TGCGCCAGCAGTCAATCATGGCGGGAGTTAGATACGCAGTATTTT	CASSQSWRELDTQYF
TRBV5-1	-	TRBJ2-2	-	TGCGCCAGCAGTACCATCCCGGTGGCCTTGAGGACCGGGGAGCTGTTTTTT	CASSTIPVALRTGELFF
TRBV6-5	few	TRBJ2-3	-	TGTGCCAGCAGTTACTCCCGGTTGGTCCCAGATACGCAGTATTTT	CASSYSRLVPDTQYF
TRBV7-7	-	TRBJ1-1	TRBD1	TGTGCCAGCAGCCCACTGGACAGGGATCACACTGAAGCTTTCTTT	CASSPLDRDHTEAFF
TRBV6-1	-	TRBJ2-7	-	TGTGCCAGCAGTGAAAGAGGCCCCTCCGGATCTACTCGCAGCTCCTACGAGCAGTACTTC	CASSERGPSGSTRSSYEQYF
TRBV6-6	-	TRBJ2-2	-	TGTGCCAGCAGTTATGTTGAGCGGCCCTGGGCCGGGGAGCTGTTTTTT	CASSYVERPWAGELFF
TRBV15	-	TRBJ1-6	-	TGTGCCACCGGGCTGACAGACTCCTATAATTCACCCCTCCACTTT	CATGLTDSYNSPLHF
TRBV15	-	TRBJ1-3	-	TGTGCCACCAGCAGAGATCGAGGGTCTGGAAACACCATATATTTT	CATSRDRGSGNTIYF